The sequence of this T cell receptor (beta chain) was determined in a study of blood T cell repertoires in COVID-19. The V end was cut by 1 base, the J end by 6 bases, with 10 bases between. Germline-derived CDR1 and CDR2 are LGHDT and YNNKEL (reference sequence). The CDR3 covers 14 residues. Methods used by the authors: Reference gene primer amplification gave nucleated cell count estimates. Repertoires were generated with immunoSEQ multiplex PCR, while TCRdb's copy carries only in-frame clones and drops some. Clone size and V and J calls were adopted from that table, with D and trimming inferred from the DNA. The sample consists of a few hundred thousand clones, 70% to 90% of them appearing once. The study recruited people aged about 18 to 95 years across roughly 23 US areas. Cohort 3 donors counted as recovered after two negative PCRs, clearance, or resolved symptoms.

Material: PBMCs or T cells enriched from blood (not recorded which). The chain recombines TRBV3-1 (or the pseudogene TRBV3-2) with TRBJ2-1, with D unresolved. The clonotype comes from a woman younger than 45 who had recovered from COVID-19. This chain's CDR3 is CASSQGAILNEQFF. The CDR3 DNA reads as TGTGCCAGCAGCCAAGGGGCTATACTCAATGAGCAGTTCTTC.